Given below is one T cell receptor beta chain in context. Its antigen is still unknown. Per-base quality was not reported, and no clone a single base away is much larger than it. This specimen comes from a study of CD8 T cells in Susac syndrome (dated by TCRdb to the late 2010s). The study in broad terms: Of the Susac syndrome patients who were sequenced, about 6 had clinically active disease and 8 or 9 were in clinical remission. Whether CD8+ T cell activation and differentiation in Susac syndrome was antigen driven was tested using repertoire sequencing. At the time of blood withdrawal, Susac syndrome patients were either therapy-naive, taking corticosteroids (with some also receiving IVIg), or on IVIg alone.

Inclusive of the bounding cysteine and phenylalanine, the CDR3 is 15 residues long. The kept DNA is CDR3 alone, 45 bases in frame from the first base. After removal of 2 bases from V and 2 bases from J, the junction retains 0 bases not matched to a gene. Via the germline V gene, CDR1 is SGDLS and CDR2 YYNGEE. Peripheral blood CD8+ and CD4+ T cells from healthy donors, Susac syndrome patients and multiple sclerosis patients were profiled using high-throughput TCR beta sequencing. Recently defined diagnostic criteria for definite or probable disease were met by the Susac syndrome patients. Bulk CD8+ and CD4+ T cells were purified magnetically by negative isolation, whereas CD8+ TEMRA cells were enriched by FACS. Blood was collected in EDTA tubes and processed within 24 hours, with PBMCs isolated through density gradient centrifugation. PBMCs intended for TCR sequencing were frozen in liquid nitrogen and were later thawed in a 37 degrees C water bath. The sorted or isolated CD4+, CD8+ and CD8+ TEMRA cells reached a purity of at least 90%.

RNA was extracted with the RNeasy kit and about 0.5 to 1 ug was reverse transcribed using random hexamers. The immunoSEQ multiplex PCR assay, covering 54 Vbeta and 13 Jbeta segments, was used to amplify TCR beta CDR3 regions. Bias from PCR amplification was corrected by using a synthetic template baseline for primer optimization and for computational correction. As for how the authors treated the data: Reads were assigned to V, D and J genes according to IMGT and analyzed in immunoSEQ Analyzer, with only productive sequences retained. To calculate clonality, Shannon entropy was normalized by log2 of the number of productive unique sequences and then subtracted from one. For each patient and control, public and private clones were evaluated within the 100 most prevalent clones. Clones were defined as Susac-specific if absent from the healthy and MS cohorts, from 1052 published viral clones and from other ImmuneACCESS disease sequences. TCRdb redid the processing of the public reads, applying fastp at Q25 and MiXCR, and retained in-frame beta chains. For every CDR3 protein sequence, its rows merge into one entry that carries the most common genes and DNA. The V and J calls were determined by TCRdb, not by the authors. This sample is represented by just over 150,000 distinct CDR3 sequences; approximately 95% of them were singletons. Jointly, the top ten make up around 0.15% of the sample.

Study-wide conclusions, independent of this receptor: The CD4+ T cell repertoire of patients with Susac syndrome showed no detectable clonal expansion. The number of individuals in the TCR sequencing and HLA analysis was recognized as being relatively small.

The receptor was isolated from a human donor with Susac syndrome. The chain is assembled from TRBV9 and TRBJ2-6, and TRBD1 matches 8 of the central bases. Sample: CD4+ T cells from PBMCs. The sequenced DNA is TGTGCCAGCAGCGTGGACAGGGCTGGGGCCAACGTCCTGACTTTC. It encodes CASSVDRAGANVLTF.